This T cell receptor (beta chain) was found in a study of T cell changes during pregnancy in multiple sclerosis. The CDR3 is 15 residues long. CDR1 is SSHAT, CDR2 FNYEAQ, per germline (reference sequence). Regarding this clone: Germline is not matched at one junction end, which may reflect a read error.

Libraries were prepared by immunoSEQ multiplex PCR; TCRdb keeps only in-frame clonotypes and omits some of them. The table has 100,000 or so clones, around 93% seen once. The sequence derives from a female donor with multiple sclerosis, enrolled in a pregnancy study. The sample consisted of peripheral blood, taken in the third trimester of pregnancy. The rearrangement links TRBV7-7 to TRBJ2-5; 7 bases match TRBD2. This CDR3 is CASSLDGRGGETQYF. CDR3 bases: TGTGCTAGCAGCCTCGATGGGAGGGGAGGGGAGACCCAGTACTTC.